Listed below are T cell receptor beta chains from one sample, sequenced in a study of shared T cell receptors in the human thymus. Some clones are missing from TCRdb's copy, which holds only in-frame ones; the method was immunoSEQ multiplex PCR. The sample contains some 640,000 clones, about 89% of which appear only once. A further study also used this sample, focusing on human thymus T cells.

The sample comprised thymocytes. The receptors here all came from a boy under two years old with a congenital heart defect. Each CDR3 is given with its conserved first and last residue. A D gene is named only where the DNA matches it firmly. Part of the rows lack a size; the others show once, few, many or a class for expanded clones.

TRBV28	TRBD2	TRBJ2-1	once	TGTGCCAGCAGTTTAGCGGCCGGGACTAGCGGGAGTGGCTCGGGGGATGAGCAGTTCTTC	CASSLAAGTSGSGSGDEQFF
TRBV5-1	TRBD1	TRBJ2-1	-	TGCGCCAGCACTGGAGAAACAGGGGCGGGCAATGAGCAGTTCTTC	CASTGETGAGNEQFF
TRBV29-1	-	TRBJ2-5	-	TGCAGCGTCCAAGGGAGTCTAGCCAGTCCCCAGTACTTC	CSVQGSLASPQYF
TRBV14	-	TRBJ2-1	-	TGTGCCAGCAGCCAAAGCAGGGGACCCTACAATGAGCAGTTCTTC	CASSQSRGPYNEQFF
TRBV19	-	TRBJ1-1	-	TGTGCCAGTAGTATCGCGGATCTGAACACTGAAGCTTTCTTT	CASSIADLNTEAFF
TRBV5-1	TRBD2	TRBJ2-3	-	TGCGCCAGCAGCTCCACTAGCGGGGGGGCCGCAGATACGCAGTATTTT	CASSSTSGGAADTQYF
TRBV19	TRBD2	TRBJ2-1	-	TGTGCCAGTAGCGCCTTAGCGGGAGTAGCCTACAATGAGCAGTTCTTC	CASSALAGVAYNEQFF
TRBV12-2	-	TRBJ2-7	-	-	CASRLRLVATGTGSNEQYF
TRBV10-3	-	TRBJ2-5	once	TGTGCCATCAGTAAGATAGGGGCACGGTACCAAGAGACCCAGTACTTC	CAISKIGARYQETQYF
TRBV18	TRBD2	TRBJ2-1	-	TGTGCCAGCTCACCAAGTAGCCCGCACCCATCTAGCGGCTACAATGAGCAGTTCTTC	CASSPSSPHPSSGYNEQFF
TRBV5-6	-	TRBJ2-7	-	TGTGCCAGCAGCTTGGTTCCAGGGGGGTCGGTCAACGAGCAGTACTTC	CASSLVPGGSVNEQYF
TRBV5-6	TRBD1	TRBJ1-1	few	TGTGCCAGCAGCTTTGGGACAGTGAACACTGAAGCTTTCTTT	CASSFGTVNTEAFF
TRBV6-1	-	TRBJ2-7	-	TGTGCCAGCAGTGAAGTGACGGGTCGAGGCGAGCAGTACTTC	CASSEVTGRGEQYF
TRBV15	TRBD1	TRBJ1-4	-	TGTGCCACCAGCAGAGGGCGACCTGACAGGGTTGTCGAAAAACTGTTTTTT	CATSRGRPDRVVEKLFF
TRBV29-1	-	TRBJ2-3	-	TGCAGCGTTGAAGACCGACCGGGACAAGCGGTTTCTGATACGCAGTATTTT	CSVEDRPGQAVSDTQYF
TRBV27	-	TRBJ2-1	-	TGTGCCAGCAGTTTATCGGGGAGGGAGCAGTTCTTC	CASSLSGREQFF
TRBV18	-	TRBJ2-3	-	TGTGCCAGCCAGAAGCGCGAGGGCCCGACAGATACGCAGTATTTT	CASQKREGPTDTQYF
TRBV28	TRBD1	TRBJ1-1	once	TGTGCCAGCTATCCCCCGGGACAAAGAACAGGGGACACTGAAGCTTTCTTT	CASYPPGQRTGDTEAFF
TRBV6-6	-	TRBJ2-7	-	TGTGCCAGCAGCTCCCAGGGAACCCTCAAAAACTACGAGCAGTACTTC	CASSSQGTLKNYEQYF
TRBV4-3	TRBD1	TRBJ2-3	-	TGCGCCAGCAGCCAAGCTTTGCAGGGGGGCACAGATACGCAGTATTTT	CASSQALQGGTDTQYF
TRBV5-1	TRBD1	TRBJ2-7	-	TGCGCCAGCAGCTTGGGGAGCGCGGACAGGGTGATTTACGAGCAGTACTTC	CASSLGSADRVIYEQYF
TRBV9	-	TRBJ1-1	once	TGTGCCAGCAGCGTAGTTATGAACACTGAAGCTTTCTTT	CASSVVMNTEAFF
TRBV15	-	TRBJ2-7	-	TGTGCCACCAGCAGAGAATCACAGGGTTCCTACGAGCAGTACTTC	CATSRESQGSYEQYF
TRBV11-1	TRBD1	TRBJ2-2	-	TGTGCCAGCAGCCAGACAGGGGGGCCCACCGGGGAGCTGTTTTTT	CASSQTGGPTGELFF
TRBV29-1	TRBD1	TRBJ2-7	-	TGCAGCGTCGGCACGACAGGGAGCTCCTACGAGCAGTACTTC	CSVGTTGSSYEQYF